This entry lists 5 T cell receptor beta chains sequenced from one sample in a study of human T cells and chemical hapten exposure. Using its own MiXCR run on the RACE reads, TCRdb lists one record per CDR3 protein. The sample lists some 82,000 distinct CDR3 sequences, around 10% occurring once. Time point defined: patch test 1, 2 weeks after DPC sensitization. Treatment reported: therapeutic diphenylcyclopropenone sensitization with weekly scalp DPC. The sequencing here drew on whole blood, taken in connection with sensitization to the hapten diphenylcyclopropenone (DPC). These receptors were collected from a woman aged 45 to 65 with alopecia areata. Some clones in this sample may be carry-over from other donors' samples.

This clonotype was detected many times. This chain connects TRBV28 to TRBJ2-1; 7 nucleotides agree with TRBD2. The CDR3 consists of 17 residues. The V and J ends lost 6 bases and 2 bases, in that order; junction bases with no gene match: 13. CDR1 MDHEN and CDR2 SYDVKM come from the germline V gene. The CDR3 spells CASSQTLASGAYNEQFF. The CDR3 DNA reads TGTGCCAGCAGCCAGACCTTGGCTAGCGGAGCCTACAATGAGCAGTTCTTC.

This clonotype was observed at least ten times. The chain links TRBV5-1 to TRBJ1-4; 7 bases are a match to TRBD1. This CDR3 is 15 amino acids long. With V trimmed by 4 bases and J by 5 bases, 8 bases remained unmatched. Germline CDR1 and CDR2: SGHRS and YFSETQ. CDR3 loop: CASSLDLTGNEKLFF. In DNA form, the CDR3 reads TGCGCCAGCAGCCTGGACCTGACAGGGAATGAAAAACTGTTTTTT.

This clonotype was detected ten times or more. This chain links TRBV30 with TRBJ2-7; 7 nucleotides match TRBD1. The germline V gene encodes CDR1 GTSNPN and CDR2 SVGIG (reference sequence). Losses at the gene ends were 6 bases for V and 7 bases for J; bases not matched to a gene: 9. The CDR3 sequence is 12 residues long. CDR3 in DNA: TGTGCCTGCAATAGGGGGCCTGGAGAGCAGTACTTC. Translating gives CACNRGPGEQYF.

This clonotype turned up a few times. The chain carries TRBV6-6 and TRBJ1-3, with TRBD1 matching over 7 bases. The CDR3 spans 15 residues. V shed 2 bases, J shed 2 bases, and the junction held 3 bases outside the gene matches. CDR1 and CDR2 (germline): MNHNY, SVGAGI (reference sequence). The CDR3 region is CASSYGQGAGNTIYF. In DNA, the CDR3 is TGTGCCAGCAGTTACGGTCAGGGGGCTGGAAACACCATATATTTT.

This rearrangement joins TRBV6-2 or TRBV6-3 to TRBJ1-2; D gene ambiguous. Trimming left V 5 bases short and J 4 bases short, with 11 bases between. CDR3 length equals 13 residues. Germline V gene data show CDR1 as MNHEY and CDR2 as SVGEGT. CDR3 sequence: CASSGPSFYGYTF. In DNA form, the CDR3 reads TGTGCCAGCAGTGGACCTTCCTTCTATGGCTACACCTTC.